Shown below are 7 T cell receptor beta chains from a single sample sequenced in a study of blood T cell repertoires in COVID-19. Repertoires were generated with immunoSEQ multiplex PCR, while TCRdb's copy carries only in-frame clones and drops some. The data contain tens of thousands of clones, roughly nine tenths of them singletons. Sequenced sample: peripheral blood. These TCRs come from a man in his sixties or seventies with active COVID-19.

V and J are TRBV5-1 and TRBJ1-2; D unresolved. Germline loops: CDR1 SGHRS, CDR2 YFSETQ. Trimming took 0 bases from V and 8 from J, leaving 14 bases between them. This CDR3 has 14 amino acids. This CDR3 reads CASSLGPSEGGYTF. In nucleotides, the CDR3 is TGCGCCAGCAGCTTGGGGCCGAGTGAGGGAGGCTACACCTTC.

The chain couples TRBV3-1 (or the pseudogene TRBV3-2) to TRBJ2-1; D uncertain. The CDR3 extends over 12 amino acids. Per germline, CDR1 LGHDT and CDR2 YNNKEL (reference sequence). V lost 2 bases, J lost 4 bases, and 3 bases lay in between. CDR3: CASSQIYNEQFF. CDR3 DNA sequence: TGTGCCAGCAGCCAAATATACAATGAGCAGTTCTTC.

CDR3 protein: CASSYRQGNTEAFF. In DNA, the CDR3 is TGTGCCAGCAGTTACAGGCAGGGGAACACTGAAGCTTTCTTT. The genes are TRBV6-5 and TRBJ1-1; D is possibly TRBD1 (5 bases). The V end was cut by 2 bases, the J end by 1 base, with 8 bases between. The CDR3 is 14 residues long. Germline values: CDR1 MNHEY, CDR2 SVGAGI.

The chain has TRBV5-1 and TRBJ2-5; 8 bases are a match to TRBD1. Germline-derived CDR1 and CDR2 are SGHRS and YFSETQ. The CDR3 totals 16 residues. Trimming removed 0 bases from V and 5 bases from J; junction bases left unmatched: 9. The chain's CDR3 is CASSLAGQGVYETQYF. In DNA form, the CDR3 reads TGCGCCAGCAGCTTGGCCGGACAGGGAGTTTACGAGACCCAGTACTTC.

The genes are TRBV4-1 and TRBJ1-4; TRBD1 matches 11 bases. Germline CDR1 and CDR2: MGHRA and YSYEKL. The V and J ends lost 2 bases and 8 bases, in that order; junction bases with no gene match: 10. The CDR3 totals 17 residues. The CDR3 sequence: CASSQRTGGDPREKLFF. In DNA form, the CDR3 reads TGCGCCAGCAGCCAACGGACAGGGGGCGACCCCCGGGAAAAACTGTTTTTT.

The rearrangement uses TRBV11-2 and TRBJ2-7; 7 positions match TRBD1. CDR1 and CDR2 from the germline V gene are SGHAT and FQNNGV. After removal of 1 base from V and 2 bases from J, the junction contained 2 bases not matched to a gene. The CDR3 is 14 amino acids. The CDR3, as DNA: TGTGCCAGCAGCTTAGTTGGGACAGCCTACGAGCAGTACTTC. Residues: CASSLVGTAYEQYF.

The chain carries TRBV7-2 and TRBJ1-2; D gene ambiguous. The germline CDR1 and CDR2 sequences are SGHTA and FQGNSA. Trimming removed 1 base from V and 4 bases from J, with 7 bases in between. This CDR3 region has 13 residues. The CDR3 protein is CASSLGWAYGYTF. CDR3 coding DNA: TGTGCCAGCAGCTTAGGTTGGGCCTATGGCTACACCTTC.